Presented here are 31 T cell receptor beta chains from one specimen sequenced in a study of T-cell memory formation after mild COVID-19. TCRdb independently ran MiXCR on the 5' RACE reads; one entry per CDR3 protein. The table lists about half a million distinct CDR3 sequences, 15% to 20% of them singletons. The sequencing input was PBMCs or a T cell subset sorted from them (not recorded which). Every receptor here comes from an adult woman who had mild COVID-19 (a few samples of this study predate the infection). Cell type and time point are not known.

The V gene is TRBV9, the J gene TRBJ1-2; the match to TRBD1 covers 9 bases. The junction had 5 bases not matched to a gene; V was cut back by 3 bases and J by 5 bases. Per germline, CDR1 SGDLS and CDR2 YYNGEE. The CDR3 extends over 14 amino acids. CDR3 amino acids: CASSARTGVYGYTF. CDR3 DNA: TGTGCCAGCAGCGCAAGGACAGGGGTTTATGGCTACACCTTC.

This clonotype was counted between two and nine times. The chain employs TRBV12-3 or TRBV12-4 and TRBJ1-3, with a tentative D call TRBD1 (5 bases). This CDR3 contains 17 residues. Trimming left V 5 bases short and J 0 bases short, with 17 bases between. CDR3 nucleotide sequence: TGTGCCAGCAGTCAAAACTCAGGGCTACTCTCTGGAAACACCATATATTTT. Protein: CASSQNSGLLSGNTIYF.

This clonotype was seen more than once but under ten times. This chain connects TRBV20-1 to TRBJ2-1; the D gene is possibly TRBD2 (6 bases). This CDR3 region has 14 residues. Looked up from germline, CDR1 is DFQATT and CDR2 is SNEGSKA (reference sequence). The V and J ends lost 4 bases and 5 bases respectively, with 15 bases between them. Here the CDR3 reads CSAMGGNRDNEQFF. The CDR3 nucleotides read TGCAGTGCTATGGGCGGGAACCGCGACAATGAGCAGTTCTTC.

This clonotype was recorded at least ten times. The rearrangement uses TRBV18 and TRBJ2-7; TRBD2 matches at 7 bases. V gave up 5 bases and J gave up 0 bases; unmatched junction bases: 16. This CDR3 comprises 18 residues. Germline V gives CDR1 KGHSH, CDR2 LQKENI. The CDR3 reads CASSSIGGTTSGSYEQYF. CDR3 nucleotide sequence: TGTGCCAGCTCAAGCATCGGGGGGACGACCTCGGGCTCCTACGAGCAGTACTTC.

This clonotype appeared a few times. The CDR3 sequence is CASSLVDLGTQYF. The CDR3 DNA reads as TGTGCCAGCAGCTTAGTAGACTTGGGTACCCAGTACTTC. This chain links TRBV7-2 with TRBJ2-5; D not certain. This CDR3 contains 13 residues. V was shortened by 1 base and J by 8 bases, with 11 bases between the two germline ends. Germline CDR1 reads SGHTA; CDR2 reads FQGNSA.

The chain combines TRBV5-1 with TRBJ1-5; unclear D gene. This CDR3 spans 14 amino acids. Between the trimmed V and J ends, which lost 3 bases and 5 bases, there was a span of 12 bases. Looked up from germline, CDR1 is SGHRS and CDR2 is YFSETQ. The DNA for the CDR3 is TGCGCCAGCAGCTGGATGGGTGGCGATCAGCCCCAGCATTTT. Its translation is CASSWMGGDQPQHF.

This clonotype was found a few times. The chain employs TRBV20-1 and TRBJ2-1; D is uncertain. Germline V gene sequence: CDR1 DFQATT, CDR2 SNEGSKA (reference sequence). This CDR3 has 10 residues. The V and J ends lost 4 bases and 9 bases respectively, with 7 bases between them. CDR3 nucleotide sequence: TGCAGTGCTATAAGAAGTGAGCAGTTCTTC. Translated: CSAIRSEQFF.

Many counts were recorded for this clonotype. The chain couples TRBV5-1 to TRBJ2-5; D may be TRBD2 (6 bases). This CDR3 region has 16 residues. The V and J ends lost 0 bases and 5 bases respectively, with 17 bases between them. Germline CDR1 is SGHRS and CDR2 is YFSETQ. CDR3: CASSLDASGEVETQYF. CDR3 nucleotide sequence: TGCGCCAGCAGCTTGGATGCTTCGGGAGAAGTCGAGACCCAGTACTTC. Variable domain in full (rest from reference TRBV5-1 and TRBJ2-5): KAGVTQTPRYLIKTRGQQVTLSCSPISGHRSVSWYQQTPGQGLQFLFEYFSETQRNKGNFPGRFSGRQFSNSRSEMNVSTLELGDSALYLCASSLDASGEVETQYFGPGTRLLVL.

This clonotype has more than one count but fewer than ten. The V gene is TRBV5-1, the J gene TRBJ1-2, with TRBD1 identical over 9 bases. The germline V gene has CDR1 SGHRS and CDR2 YFSETQ. The CDR3 is 15 residues long. Trimming at V came to 0 bases and at J to 7 bases, leaving 7 bases not matched to a gene. CDR3 residues: CASSLGTGGFGGYTF. In DNA form, the CDR3 reads TGCGCCAGCAGCTTGGGTACAGGGGGCTTCGGTGGCTACACCTTC.

This clonotype was observed a few times. The gene calls are TRBV27 and TRBJ1-5; D gene uncertain. The CDR3 extends over 17 amino acids. V shed 3 bases and J shed 2 bases, with 17 bases lying between them. Per germline, CDR1 MNHEY and CDR2 SMNVEV (reference sequence). CDR3 nucleotide sequence: TGTGCCAGCAGTTTGGGTTTTCGGGGTAGGGGCAATCAGCCCCAGCATTTT. Translating gives CASSLGFRGRGNQPQHF.

This clonotype has more than one count but fewer than ten. This CDR3 reads CAWSVGGLLYEQYF. CDR3 coding DNA: TGTGCCTGGAGTGTTGGAGGACTGTTATACGAGCAGTACTTC. The chain recombines TRBV30 with TRBJ2-7; possible D gene TRBD2, 5 bases. The CDR3 is 14 amino acids. CDR1 and CDR2 from the germline V gene are GTSNPN and SVGIG (reference sequence). Trimming left V 0 bases short and J 4 bases short, with 13 bases between.

J is TRBJ2-5 and V is TRBV28; TRBD1 matches 8 bases. Germline lookup yields CDR1 MDHEN and CDR2 SYDVKM. Trimming at V came to 6 bases and at J to 5 bases, leaving 5 bases not matched to a gene. The CDR3 covers 13 residues. Here the CDR3 reads CASRSTGVETQYF. The CDR3 nucleotides are TGTGCCAGCAGGTCGACAGGGGTGGAGACCCAGTACTTC.

This clonotype occurred a few times. The chain uses TRBV7-9 and TRBJ2-7; weak D call: TRBD2 (5 bases). This CDR3 has 13 amino acids. Germline CDR1 is SEHNR and CDR2 is FQNEAQ (reference sequence). V lost 3 bases to trimming and J lost 3 bases, with 9 bases between them. The DNA of the CDR3 is TGTGCCAGCAGCTTCGCCCGGGACTACGAGCAGTACTTC. Translation: CASSFARDYEQYF. The full variable domain, with the rest looked up from reference TRBV7-9 and TRBJ2-7, is DTGVSQNPRHKITKRGQNVTFRCDPISEHNRLYWYRQTLGQGPEFLTYFQNEAQLEKSRLLSDRFSAERPKGSFSTLEIQRTEQGDSAMYLCASSFARDYEQYFGPGTRLTVT.

This chain links TRBV12-3 or TRBV12-4 with TRBJ2-4; D is possibly TRBD2 (6 bases). Trimming pared 1 base from V and 3 bases from J, leaving 7 bases between. This CDR3 region has 14 residues. CDR3 region: CASSLGGVKNIQYF. The CDR3 DNA reads TGTGCCAGCAGTTTAGGGGGGGTCAAAAACATTCAGTACTTC.

This chain connects TRBV6-6 to TRBJ2-1; D remains ambiguous. The CDR3 is made up of 12 amino acids. CDR1 MNHNY and CDR2 SVGAGI come from the germline V gene (reference sequence). Trimming stripped 6 bases from V and 6 bases from J, with 9 bases between. The CDR3 region is CASRMTGNEQFF. As DNA, the CDR3 is TGTGCCAGCAGGATGACTGGCAATGAGCAGTTCTTC.

The V and J genes are TRBV7-9 and TRBJ2-7; D assignment may be TRBD1 or TRBD2 (5 bases each). CDR3 length equals 13 residues. V lost 4 bases, J lost 4 bases, and 11 bases lay in between. Germline CDR1 and CDR2: SEHNR and FQNEAQ (reference sequence). The CDR3 region is CASSSQGPYEQYF. The CDR3 bases are TGTGCCAGCAGCTCTCAGGGACCTTACGAGCAGTACTTC.

This chain joins TRBV9 and TRBJ2-7; D is perhaps TRBD2 (6 bases). Germline CDR1 SGDLS, CDR2 YYNGEE. This CDR3 region has 15 residues. Trimming left V 0 bases short and J 3 bases short, with 13 bases between. The CDR3 region is CASSVGPSESYEQYF. The DNA of the CDR3 is TGTGCCAGCAGCGTAGGTCCTAGCGAAAGCTACGAGCAGTACTTC.

The gene calls are TRBV6-2 or TRBV6-3 and TRBJ1-5; 12 nucleotides agree with TRBD1. The CDR3 totals 23 residues. From germline, CDR1 is MNHEY and CDR2 SVGEGT. Trimming took 0 bases from V and 0 from J; bases not matched to a gene: 18. CDR3 in amino acids: CASSYSLSRGWDRGRNSNQPQHF. CDR3 DNA sequence: TGTGCCAGCAGTTACTCCCTATCCCGTGGTTGGGACAGGGGGCGAAATAGCAATCAGCCCCAGCATTTT.

V and J are TRBV4-1 and TRBJ2-3; the D gene is possibly TRBD2 (5 bases). V lost 2 bases, J lost 0 bases, and 9 bases lay in between. Germline V lookup: CDR1 MGHRA, CDR2 YSYEKL. This CDR3 comprises 15 residues. For the CDR3, the DNA is TGCGCCAGCAGCCAATTGGGAGCTAGCACAGATACGCAGTATTTT. It encodes CASSQLGASTDTQYF.

The CDR3 here is CSARSLAVSSYEQYF. As DNA, the CDR3 is TGCAGTGCTAGAAGCCTAGCGGTCAGCTCCTACGAGCAGTACTTC. V gene TRBV20-1 combines with J gene TRBJ2-7, with 7 nucleotides matching TRBD2. V lost 2 bases, J lost 0 bases, and 7 bases stayed unmatched. From germline, CDR1 is DFQATT and CDR2 SNEGSKA (reference sequence). The CDR3 has 15 residues.

The sample holds a few counts of this clonotype. The J gene is TRBJ1-5, the V gene TRBV6-2 or TRBV6-3; TRBD1 is a possible D gene (6 bases). Trimming left V 2 bases short and J 2 bases short, with 13 bases between. The germline gives CDR1 MNHEY, CDR2 SVGEGT. The CDR3 is 16 amino acids. CDR3 coding DNA: TGTGCCAGCAGTTACGGGGGGGCGCTTGGCAATCAGCCCCAGCATTTT. It translates to CASSYGGALGNQPQHF.

V is TRBV7-9 and J is TRBJ1-2; tentatively, D is TRBD1 (5 bases). Between the trimmed V and J ends, which lost 0 bases and 8 bases, there was a span of 13 bases. The CDR3 extends over 14 amino acids. The germline V gene encodes CDR1 SEHNR and CDR2 FQNEAQ (reference sequence). Written as DNA, the CDR3 is TGTGCCAGCAGCTTAGCGGCGGGACCAACCGGCTACACCTTC. This sequence encodes CASSLAAGPTGYTF.

The V call is TRBV2, the J call TRBJ2-1, with D tentatively TRBD1 or TRBD2 (5 bases each). This CDR3 has 12 amino acids. Germline values: CDR1 SNHLY, CDR2 FYNNEI. The V gene lost 6 bases and the J gene lost 7 bases, with 10 bases spanning the gap. The CDR3 DNA reads as TGTGCCAGCAGGGGGACCCGTAATGAGCAGTTCTTC. This encodes CASRGTRNEQFF. The complete variable domain, with remaining parts taken from reference TRBV2 and TRBJ2-1, reads EPEVTQTPSHQVTQMGQEVILRCVPISNHLYFYWYRQILGQKVEFLVSFYNNEISEKSEIFDDQFSVERPDGSNFTLKIRSTKLEDSAMYFCASRGTRNEQFFGPGTRLTVL.

The genes are TRBV29-1 and TRBJ2-3, with TRBD2 as a possible D gene (5 bases). The V gene lost 5 bases and the J gene lost 0 bases, with 9 bases spanning the gap. CDR3 size: 13 residues. CDR1 is SQVTM, CDR2 ANQGSEA, per germline. CDR3 loop: CSVPGGSTDTQYF. DNA of the CDR3: TGCAGCGTTCCTGGCGGGAGCACAGATACGCAGTATTTT.

This clonotype was seen more than once but under ten times. The chain has TRBV5-1 and TRBJ2-1; D could derive from TRBD1 or TRBD2 (5 bases each). The CDR3 spans 16 residues. CDR1 is SGHRS, CDR2 YFSETQ, per germline. Trimming stripped 2 bases from V and 3 bases from J, with 15 bases between. CDR3 sequence: CASSLSLWGIYNEQFF. The CDR3 coding sequence is TGCGCCAGCAGCTTAAGTTTATGGGGGATCTACAATGAGCAGTTCTTC.

A few counts support this clonotype. V and J are TRBV7-3 and TRBJ2-1; D remains unclear. Germline loops: CDR1 SGHTA, CDR2 FQGTGA. V lost 6 bases and J lost 8, with 17 bases in between. CDR3 length equals 14 residues. In nucleotides, the CDR3 is TGTGCCAGCAGTAAAATGTGGGCCAAGGATGAGCAGTTCTTC. This gives the protein CASSKMWAKDEQFF.

Ten or more counts support this clonotype. The chain joins TRBV29-1 to TRBJ1-1; 10 nucleotides match TRBD1. Germline V gives CDR1 SQVTM, CDR2 ANQGSEA. V lost 5 bases and J lost 5; bases outside the gene matches: 5. The CDR3 sequence is 13 residues long. The CDR3 loop is CSVKRTGGTEAFF. As DNA, the CDR3 is TGCAGCGTTAAAAGGACAGGGGGGACTGAAGCTTTCTTT.

This clonotype appeared once. The chain is built from TRBV5-6 and TRBJ2-4, with a weak D call TRBD1 (5 bases). The length of the CDR3 is 14 residues. V dropped 4 bases and J dropped 8 bases, with 16 bases sitting between them. Germline V gene lookup returns CDR1 SGHDT and CDR2 YYEEEE. CDR3 sequence reads: CASSRAQARDIQYF. In DNA, the CDR3 is TGTGCCAGCAGCCGGGCACAGGCCCGAGACATTCAGTACTTC.

This clonotype was detected only a few times. The rearrangement uses TRBV7-8 and TRBJ2-7; D unresolved. Germline loops: CDR1 SGHVS, CDR2 FQNEAQ. The V gene lost 0 bases and the J gene lost 6 bases, with 15 bases spanning the gap. The CDR3 loop spans 15 amino acids. The CDR3 spells CASSLALRRSTEQYF. The CDR3 bases are TGTGCCAGCAGCTTAGCGCTCAGGCGCAGCACCGAGCAGTACTTC.

This clonotype has a handful of counts. J is TRBJ2-1 and V is TRBV4-2; 12 nucleotides line up with TRBD2. The CDR3 has 17 amino acids. V lost 0 bases to trimming and J lost 6 bases; unmatched junction nucleotides: 6. The germline CDR1 and CDR2 sequences are LGHNA and YNFKEQ. In DNA, the CDR3 is TGTGCCAGCAGCCAAGAGGGACTAGCGGGCGGTAGCAATGAGCAGTTCTTC. This codes for CASSQEGLAGGSNEQFF.

Many counts were recorded for this clonotype. The chain carries TRBV7-6 and TRBJ2-3, with 13 positions matching TRBD2. Germline V CDR1 and CDR2: SGHVS, FNYEAQ. CDR3 length equals 16 residues. The junction had 5 bases not matched to a gene; V was cut back by 4 bases and J by 4 bases. The CDR3 DNA reads TGTGCCAGCAGCTACCGGACTAGCGGGAGTTCAGATACGCAGTATTTT. Protein: CASSYRTSGSSDTQYF.